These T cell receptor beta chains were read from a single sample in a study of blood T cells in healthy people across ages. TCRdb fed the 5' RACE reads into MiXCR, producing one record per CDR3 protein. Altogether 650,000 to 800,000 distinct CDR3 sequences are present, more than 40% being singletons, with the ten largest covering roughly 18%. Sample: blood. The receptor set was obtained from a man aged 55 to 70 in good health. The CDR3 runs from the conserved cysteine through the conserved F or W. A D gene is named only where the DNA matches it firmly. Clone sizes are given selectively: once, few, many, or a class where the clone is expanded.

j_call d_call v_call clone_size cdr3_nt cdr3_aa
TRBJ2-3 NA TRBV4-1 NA TGCGCCAGCAGCCCCGGGACTTATGGCACAGATACGCAGTATTTT CASSPGTYGTDTQYF
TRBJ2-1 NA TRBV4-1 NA TGCGCCAGCAGCCTAGCAGAGACTACCCAGGCGGAGACCCAGTTCTTC CASSLAETTQAETQFF
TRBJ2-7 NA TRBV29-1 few TGCAGCGTTGAAGCCAGGGGTTACGAGCAGTACTTC CSVEARGYEQYF
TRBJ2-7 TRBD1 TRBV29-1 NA TGCAGCGTCGCGGCCCGGGCAGGGGGCTACGAGCAGTACTTC CSVAARAGGYEQYF
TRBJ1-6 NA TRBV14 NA TGTGCCAGCAGCCAAAACCCCGGCGCGGGGGGATCACCCCTCCACTTT CASSQNPGAGGSPLHF
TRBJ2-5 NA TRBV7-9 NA TGTGCCAGCAGCCCGGCTGAAGAGACCCAGTACTTC CASSPAEETQYF
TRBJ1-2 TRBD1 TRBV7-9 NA TGTGCCAGCAGCCCGATGTGGGACAGGGTCTATGGCTACACCTTC CASSPMWDRVYGYTF
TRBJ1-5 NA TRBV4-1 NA TGCGCCAGCGGCCAAGATAGGGGTTCCTCAAGGCCCCAGCATTTT CASGQDRGSSRPQHF
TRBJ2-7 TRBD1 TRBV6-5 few TGTGCCAGCAGTAAACTCCCGGGACAGGGTCCCGACGAGCAGTACTTC CASSKLPGQGPDEQYF
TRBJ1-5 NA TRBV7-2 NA TGTGCCAGCAGCCGAACTCGGGATAGCAATCAGCCCCAGCATTTT CASSRTRDSNQPQHF
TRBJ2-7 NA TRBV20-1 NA TGCAGTGCTAGAGCAGGGGGAGGGAGTTTCTCTTACGAGCAGTACTTC CSARAGGGSFSYEQYF
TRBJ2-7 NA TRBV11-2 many TGTGCCAGCAGCTTAGATCGTCGGGGTAAGAGCTCCTACGAGCAGTACTTC CASSLDRRGKSSYEQYF
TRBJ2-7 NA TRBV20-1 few TGCAGTGCTAGAGATGGGAGGAGAGACCTAAACGAGCAGTACTTC CSARDGRRDLNEQYF
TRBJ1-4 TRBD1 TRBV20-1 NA TGCAGTGCACCCAGGGGGGGTAATGAAAAACTGTTTTTT CSAPRGGNEKLFF
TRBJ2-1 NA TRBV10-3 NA TGTGCCATCAGTGAAGTAACGGCGGCTATCTATGAGCAGTTCTTC CAISEVTAAIYEQFF
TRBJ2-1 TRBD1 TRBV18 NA TGTGCCAGCTCACCCGGGCTAACAGGGGGCAATGAGCAGTTCTTC CASSPGLTGGNEQFF
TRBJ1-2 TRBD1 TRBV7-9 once TGTGCCAGCAGCTTTGGACAGGGGGATAACTATGGCTACACCTTC CASSFGQGDNYGYTF
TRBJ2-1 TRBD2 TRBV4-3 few TGCGCCAGCAGCACCGGGACTAGCGGGGGGGTGAAGCACAATGAGCAGTTCTTC CASSTGTSGGVKHNEQFF
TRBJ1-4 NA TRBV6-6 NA TGTGCCAGCACCGAGACAGCGGCTAATGAAAAACTGTTTTTT CASTETAANEKLFF
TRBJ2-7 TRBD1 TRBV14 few TGTGCCAGCAGCCTACGGGACAGCGGCGAGCAGTACTTC CASSLRDSGEQYF
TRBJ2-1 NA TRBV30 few TGTGCCTGGCTGGGCGGGCCCCGCTACAATGAGCAGTTCTTC CAWLGGPRYNEQFF
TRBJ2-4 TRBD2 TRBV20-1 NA TGCAGTGCTAGACCGACTAGCGGGGGGGCCAAAAACATTCAGTACTTC CSARPTSGGAKNIQYF
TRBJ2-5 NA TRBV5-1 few TGCGCCAGCAGCTCAGACGGCCTTAAAACCGAGACCCAGTACTTC CASSSDGLKTETQYF
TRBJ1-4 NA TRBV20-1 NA TGCAGTGCAAAACCGGGGCCGGATGAAAAACTGTTTTTT CSAKPGPDEKLFF
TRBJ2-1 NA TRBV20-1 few TGCAGTGCTAGAGCGGAGACAGCTTACAATGAGCAGTTCTTC CSARAETAYNEQFF
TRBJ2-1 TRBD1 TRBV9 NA TGTGCCAGCAGCGTAGGCAGGGGGCTATGGGAGCAGTTCTTC CASSVGRGLWEQFF
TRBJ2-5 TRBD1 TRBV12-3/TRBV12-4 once TGTGCCAGCAGATCAACAGGGGCCCAAGAGACCCAGTACTTC CASRSTGAQETQYF
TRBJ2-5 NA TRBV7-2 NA TGTGCCAGCAGCTTAGAAAGGATCGAGACCCAGTACTTC CASSLERIETQYF
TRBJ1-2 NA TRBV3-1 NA TGTGCCAGCAGTAACCCTTTCTATGGCTACACCTTC CASSNPFYGYTF
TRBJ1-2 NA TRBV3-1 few TGTGCCAGCTCATCCATAGGTTATGGCTACACCTTC CASSSIGYGYTF
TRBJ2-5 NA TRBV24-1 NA TGTGCCACCAGTGATAACAGGGAGTACCAAGAGACCCAGTACTTC CATSDNREYQETQYF
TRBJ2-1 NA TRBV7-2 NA TGTGCCAGCAGCTTAGTGGGTCAGGGCTACAATGAGCAGTTCTTC CASSLVGQGYNEQFF
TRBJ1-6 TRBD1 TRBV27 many TGTGCCAGCAGTTTAGGGGACAGGGGTAATTCACCCCTCCACTTT CASSLGDRGNSPLHF
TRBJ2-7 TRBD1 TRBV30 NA TGTGCCTGGAGTGGGACAGGAGCCTACGAGCAGTACTTC CAWSGTGAYEQYF
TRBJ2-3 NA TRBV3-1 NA TGTGCCAGCAGCCAAGAGATAGATACGCAGTATTTT CASSQEIDTQYF
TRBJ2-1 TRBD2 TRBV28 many TGTGCCAGCAGTTTAAGCGCGGCGGGGGGCAGGAATGAGCAGTTCTTC CASSLSAAGGRNEQFF
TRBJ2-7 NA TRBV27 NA TGTGCCAGCAGTATCACAACAGGGTACGAGCAGTACTTC CASSITTGYEQYF
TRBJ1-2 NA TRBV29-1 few TGCAGCGTTGACGCGGCAGGGAATAACGGCTATGGCTACACCTTC CSVDAAGNNGYGYTF